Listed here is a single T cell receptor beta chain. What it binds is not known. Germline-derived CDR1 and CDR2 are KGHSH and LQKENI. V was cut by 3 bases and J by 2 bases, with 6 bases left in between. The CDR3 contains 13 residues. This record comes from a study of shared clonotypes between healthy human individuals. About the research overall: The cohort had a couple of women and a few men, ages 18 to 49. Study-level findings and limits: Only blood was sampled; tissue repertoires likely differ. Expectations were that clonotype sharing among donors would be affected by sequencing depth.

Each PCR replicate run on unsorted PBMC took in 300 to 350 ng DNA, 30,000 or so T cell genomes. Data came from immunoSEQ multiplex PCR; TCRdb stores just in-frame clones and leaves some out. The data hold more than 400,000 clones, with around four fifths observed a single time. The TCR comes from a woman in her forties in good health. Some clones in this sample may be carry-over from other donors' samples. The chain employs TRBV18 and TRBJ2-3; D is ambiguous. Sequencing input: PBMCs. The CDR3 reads CASSPSNTDTQYF. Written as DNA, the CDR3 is TGTGCCAGCTCACCTTCCAACACAGATACGCAGTATTTT.